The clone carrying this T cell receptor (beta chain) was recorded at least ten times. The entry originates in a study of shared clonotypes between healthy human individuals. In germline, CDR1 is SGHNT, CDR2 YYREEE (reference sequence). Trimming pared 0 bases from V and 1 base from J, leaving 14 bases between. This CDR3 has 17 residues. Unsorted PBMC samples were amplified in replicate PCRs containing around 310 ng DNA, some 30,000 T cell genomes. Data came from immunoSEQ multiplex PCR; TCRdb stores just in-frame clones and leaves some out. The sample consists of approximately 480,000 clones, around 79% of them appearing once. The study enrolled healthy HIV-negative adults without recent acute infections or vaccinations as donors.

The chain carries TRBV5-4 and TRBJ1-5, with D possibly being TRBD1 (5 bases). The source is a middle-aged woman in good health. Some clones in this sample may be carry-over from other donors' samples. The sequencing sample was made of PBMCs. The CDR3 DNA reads TGTGCCAGCAGCTTGGGCAGGGAGAGACCAAGCAATCAGCCCCAGCATTTT. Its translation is CASSLGRERPSNQPQHF.